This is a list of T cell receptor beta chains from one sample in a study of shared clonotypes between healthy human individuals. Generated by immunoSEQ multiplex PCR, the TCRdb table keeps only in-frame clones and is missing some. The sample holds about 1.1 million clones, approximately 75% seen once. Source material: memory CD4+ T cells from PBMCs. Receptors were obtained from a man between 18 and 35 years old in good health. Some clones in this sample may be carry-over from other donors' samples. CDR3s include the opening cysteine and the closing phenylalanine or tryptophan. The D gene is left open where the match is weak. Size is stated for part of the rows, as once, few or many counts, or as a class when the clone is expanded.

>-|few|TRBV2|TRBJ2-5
CASLDGKETQYF
TGTGCCAGCCTCGACGGCAAAGAGACCCAGTACTTC
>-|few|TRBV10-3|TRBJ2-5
CAISESETQYF
TGTGCCATCAGTGAATCCGAGACCCAGTACTTC
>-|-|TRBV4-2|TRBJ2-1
CASSQDWTGTDEQFF
TGTGCCAGCAGCCAAGATTGGACGGGAACCGATGAGCAGTTCTTC
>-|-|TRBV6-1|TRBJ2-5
CASSEPISGGETQYF
TGTGCCAGCAGTGAACCGATATCCGGTGGCGAGACCCAGTACTTC
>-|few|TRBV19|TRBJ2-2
CASSRTGELFF
TGTGCCAGTAGCCGGACTGGGGAGCTGTTTTTT
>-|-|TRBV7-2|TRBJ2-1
CASSPRGLSLEEQFF
TGTGCCAGCAGCCCCCGTGGACTCTCACTGGAGGAGCAGTTCTTC
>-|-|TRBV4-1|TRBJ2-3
CASSQDLGFPSTDTQYF
TGCGCCAGCAGCCAAGATTTAGGCTTCCCTAGCACAGATACGCAGTATTTT
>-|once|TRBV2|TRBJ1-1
CATSEGSRGTEAFF
TGTGCCACCTCGGAGGGCAGCCGCGGGACTGAAGCTTTCTTT
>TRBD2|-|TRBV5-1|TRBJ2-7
CASQREGASYEQYF
TGCGCCAGCCAGCGGGAGGGGGCCTCCTACGAGCAGTACTTC
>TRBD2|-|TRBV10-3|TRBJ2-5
CAISESLGREGSETQYF
TGTGCCATCAGTGAGTCGCTGGGGCGGGAGGGCTCAGAGACCCAGTACTTC
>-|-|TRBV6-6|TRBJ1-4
CASSYLGLPGEKLFF
TGTGCCAGCAGTTACTTGGGGCTCCCTGGGGAAAAACTGTTTTTT
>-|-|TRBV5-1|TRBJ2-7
CASSLPEAPLYEQYF
TGCGCCAGCAGCTTACCGGAGGCCCCCCTCTACGAGCAGTACTTC
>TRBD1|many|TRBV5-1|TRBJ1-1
CASSRDRVGNEAFF
TGCGCCAGCAGCCGGGACAGGGTGGGTAATGAAGCTTTCTTT
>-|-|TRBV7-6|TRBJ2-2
CASSLDRTFTGELFF
TGTGCCAGCAGCTTAGATAGGACTTTCACCGGGGAGCTGTTTTTT
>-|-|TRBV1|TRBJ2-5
CTSSQEVRSAGGETQYF
TGCACCAGCAGCCAAGAAGTCAGGTCAGCGGGAGGAGAGACCCAGTACTTC
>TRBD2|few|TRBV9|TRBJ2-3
CASSVGAAGGTDTQYF
TGTGCCAGCAGCGTAGGAGCGGCGGGAGGCACAGATACGCAGTATTTT
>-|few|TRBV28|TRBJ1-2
CASSLGPNYGYTF
TGTGCCAGCAGCCTGGGACCTAACTATGGCTACACCTTC
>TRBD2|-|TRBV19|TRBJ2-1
CASRDTGLAVPDEQFF
TGTGCCAGTAGAGACACTGGACTAGCGGTCCCCGATGAGCAGTTCTTC
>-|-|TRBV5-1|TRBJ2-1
CASSITGGNEQFF
TGCGCCAGCAGCATCACCGGGGGCAATGAGCAGTTCTTC
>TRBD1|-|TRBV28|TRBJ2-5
CASSLLQGARETQYF
TGTGCCAGCAGTTTGTTGCAGGGGGCGAGGGAGACCCAGTACTTC
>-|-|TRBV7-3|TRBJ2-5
CASSTGSRETQYF
TGTGCCAGCAGCACCGGGAGCAGGGAGACCCAGTACTTC
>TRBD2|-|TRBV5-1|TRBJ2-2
CASSPREGAGELFF
TGCGCCAGCAGCCCGCGGGAGGGGGCCGGGGAGCTGTTTTTT
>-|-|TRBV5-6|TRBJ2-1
CASSPPAGPYNEQFF
TGTGCCAGCAGCCCTCCGGCAGGTCCCTACAATGAGCAGTTCTTC